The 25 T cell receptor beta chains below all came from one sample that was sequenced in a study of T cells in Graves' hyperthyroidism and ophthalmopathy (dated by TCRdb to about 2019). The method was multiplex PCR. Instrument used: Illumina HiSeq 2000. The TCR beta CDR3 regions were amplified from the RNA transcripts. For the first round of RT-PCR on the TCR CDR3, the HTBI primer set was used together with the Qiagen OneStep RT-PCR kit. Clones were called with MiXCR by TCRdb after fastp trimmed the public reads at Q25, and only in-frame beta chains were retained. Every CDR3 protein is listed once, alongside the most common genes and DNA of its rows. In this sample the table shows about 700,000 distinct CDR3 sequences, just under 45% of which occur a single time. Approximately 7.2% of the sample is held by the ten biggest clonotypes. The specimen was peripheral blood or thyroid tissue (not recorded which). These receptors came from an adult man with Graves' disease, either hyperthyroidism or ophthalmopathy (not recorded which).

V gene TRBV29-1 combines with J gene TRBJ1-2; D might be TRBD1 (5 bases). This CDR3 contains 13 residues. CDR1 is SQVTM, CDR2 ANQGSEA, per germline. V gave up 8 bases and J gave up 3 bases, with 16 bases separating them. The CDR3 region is CSSMRQSHYGYTF. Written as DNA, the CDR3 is TGCAGCAGTATGAGACAGTCACACTATGGCTACACCTTC. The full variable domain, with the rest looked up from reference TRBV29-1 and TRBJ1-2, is SAVISQKPSRDICQRGTSLTIQCQVDSQVTMMFWYRQQPGQSLTLIATANQGSEATYESGFVIDKFPISRPNLTFSTLTVSNMSPEDSSIYLCSSMRQSHYGYTFGSGTRLTVV.

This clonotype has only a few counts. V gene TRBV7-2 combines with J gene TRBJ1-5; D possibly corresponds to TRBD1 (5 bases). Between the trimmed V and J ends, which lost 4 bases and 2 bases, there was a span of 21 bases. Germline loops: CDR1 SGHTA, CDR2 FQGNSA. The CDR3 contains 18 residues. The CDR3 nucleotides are TGTGCCAGCAGCTCAGGCCTGGGGGGGGTAGCGGGCAATCAGCCCCAGCATTTT. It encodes CASSSGLGGVAGNQPQHF.

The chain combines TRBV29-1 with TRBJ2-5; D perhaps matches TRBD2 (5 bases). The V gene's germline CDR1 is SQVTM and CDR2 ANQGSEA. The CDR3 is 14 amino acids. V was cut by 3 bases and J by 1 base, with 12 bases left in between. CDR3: CSVDRRATQETQYF. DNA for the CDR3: TGCAGCGTTGACAGGCGGGCGACCCAAGAGACCCAGTACTTC.

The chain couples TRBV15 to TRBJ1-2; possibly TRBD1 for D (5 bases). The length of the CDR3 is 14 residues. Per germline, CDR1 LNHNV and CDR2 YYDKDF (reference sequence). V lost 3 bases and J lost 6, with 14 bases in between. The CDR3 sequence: CATSSLGTGDGYTF. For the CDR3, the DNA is TGTGCCACCAGCAGCTTAGGGACGGGCGATGGCTACACCTTC.

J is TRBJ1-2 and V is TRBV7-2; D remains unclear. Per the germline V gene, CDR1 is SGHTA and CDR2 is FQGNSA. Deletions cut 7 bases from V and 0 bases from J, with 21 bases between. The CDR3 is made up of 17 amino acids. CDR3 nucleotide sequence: TGTGCCAGCACCTACGTGGAAGAGGCCGCTTCTAACTATGGCTACACCTTC. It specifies CASTYVEEAASNYGYTF. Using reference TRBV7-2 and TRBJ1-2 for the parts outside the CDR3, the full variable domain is GAGVSQSPSNKVTEKGKDVELRCDPISGHTALYWYRQSLGQGLEFLIYFQGNSAPDKSGLPSDRFSAERTGGSVSTLTIQRTQQEDSAVYLCASTYVEEAASNYGYTFGSGTRLTVV.

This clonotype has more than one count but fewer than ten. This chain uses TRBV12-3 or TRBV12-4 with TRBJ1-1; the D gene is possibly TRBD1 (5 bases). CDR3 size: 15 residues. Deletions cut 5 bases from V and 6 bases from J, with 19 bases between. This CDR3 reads CASSQWDGRDPEAFF. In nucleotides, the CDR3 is TGTGCCAGCAGTCAGTGGGATGGCAGGGACCCTGAAGCTTTCTTT.

CDR3 nucleotide sequence: TGTGCCAGCAGTCCCCGGACAGGGACCAGGGAGACCCAGTACTTC. Protein product: CASSPRTGTRETQYF. J is TRBJ2-5 and V is TRBV7-6, with 8 bases lining up with TRBD1. Looked up from germline, CDR1 is SGHVS and CDR2 is FNYEAQ. This CDR3 has 15 amino acids. V dropped 6 bases and J dropped 5; count of bases not matched to a gene: 11.

CDR3 region: CASSYGPGNTIYF. Here the CDR3 DNA reads TGCGCCAGCAGTTACGGACCTGGAAACACCATATATTTT. The chain is built from TRBV5-1 and TRBJ1-3; the D is unclear. Per the germline V gene, CDR1 is SGHRS and CDR2 is YFSETQ. Trimming took 5 bases from V and 2 from J, leaving 8 bases between them. The CDR3 loop spans 13 amino acids.

The CDR3 bases are TGTGCCAGCAGCAGACTGACAGGGCGGGGGGAAAGCTACACCTTC. It is translated as CASSRLTGRGESYTF. This chain uses TRBV7-9 with TRBJ1-2, with 7 bases matching TRBD1. The CDR3 is made up of 15 amino acids. Germline V gene sequence: CDR1 SEHNR, CDR2 FQNEAQ (reference sequence). V lost 5 bases to trimming and J lost 9 bases; unmatched junction nucleotides: 15.

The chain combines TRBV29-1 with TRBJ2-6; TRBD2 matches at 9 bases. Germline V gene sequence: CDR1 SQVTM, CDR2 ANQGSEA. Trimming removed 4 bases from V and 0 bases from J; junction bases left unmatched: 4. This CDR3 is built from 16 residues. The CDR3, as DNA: TGCAGCGTTGGGGCGGGAGGGCCCTCTGGGGCCAACGTCCTGACTTTC. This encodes CSVGAGGPSGANVLTF.

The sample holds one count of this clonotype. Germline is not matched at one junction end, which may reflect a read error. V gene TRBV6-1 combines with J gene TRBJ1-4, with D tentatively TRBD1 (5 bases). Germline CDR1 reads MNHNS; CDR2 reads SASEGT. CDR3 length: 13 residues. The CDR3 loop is CPSSYGGLEKLFF. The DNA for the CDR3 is TGTCCCAGCAGTTACGGGGGTTTAGAAAAACTGTTTTTT.

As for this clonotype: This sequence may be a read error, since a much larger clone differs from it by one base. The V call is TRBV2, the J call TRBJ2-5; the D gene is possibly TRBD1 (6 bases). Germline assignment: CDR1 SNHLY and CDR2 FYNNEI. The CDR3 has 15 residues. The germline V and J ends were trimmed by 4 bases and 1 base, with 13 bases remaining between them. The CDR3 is CASSVGTRRQETQYF. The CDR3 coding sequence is TGTGCCAGCAGTGTGGGGACAAGGCGCCAAGAGACCCAGTACTTC.

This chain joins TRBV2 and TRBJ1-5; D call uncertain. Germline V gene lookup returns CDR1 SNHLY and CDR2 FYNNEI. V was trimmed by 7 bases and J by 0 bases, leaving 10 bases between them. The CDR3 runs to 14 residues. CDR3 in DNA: TGTGCCAGCACCCTCCGAGGTAGCAATCAGCCCCAGCATTTT. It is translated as CASTLRGSNQPQHF.

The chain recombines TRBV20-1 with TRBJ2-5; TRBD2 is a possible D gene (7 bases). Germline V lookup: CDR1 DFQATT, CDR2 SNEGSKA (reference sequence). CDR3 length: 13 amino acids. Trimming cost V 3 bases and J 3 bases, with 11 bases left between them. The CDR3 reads CSARGGAEETQYF. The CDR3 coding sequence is TGCAGTGCTAGGGGGGGGGCCGAAGAGACCCAGTACTTC.

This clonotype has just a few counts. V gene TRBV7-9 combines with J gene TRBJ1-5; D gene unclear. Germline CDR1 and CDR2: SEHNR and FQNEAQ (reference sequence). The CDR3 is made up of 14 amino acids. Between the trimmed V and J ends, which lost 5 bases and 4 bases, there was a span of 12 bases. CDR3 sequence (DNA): TGTGCCAGCAGCGACGACGGATTTAATCAGCCCCAGCATTTT. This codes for CASSDDGFNQPQHF.

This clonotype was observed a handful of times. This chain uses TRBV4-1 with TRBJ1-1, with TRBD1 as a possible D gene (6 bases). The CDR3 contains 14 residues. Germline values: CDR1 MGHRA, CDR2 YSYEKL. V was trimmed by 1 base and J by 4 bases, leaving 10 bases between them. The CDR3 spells CASSQVQGSTEAFF. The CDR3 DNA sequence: TGCGCCAGCAGCCAAGTTCAGGGGAGCACTGAAGCTTTCTTT.

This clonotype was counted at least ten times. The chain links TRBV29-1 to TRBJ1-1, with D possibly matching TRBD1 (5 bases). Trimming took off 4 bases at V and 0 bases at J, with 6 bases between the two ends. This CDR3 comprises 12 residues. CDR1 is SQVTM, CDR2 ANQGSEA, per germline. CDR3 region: CSVAGLNTEAFF. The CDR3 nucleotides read TGCAGCGTTGCGGGACTGAACACTGAAGCTTTCTTT.

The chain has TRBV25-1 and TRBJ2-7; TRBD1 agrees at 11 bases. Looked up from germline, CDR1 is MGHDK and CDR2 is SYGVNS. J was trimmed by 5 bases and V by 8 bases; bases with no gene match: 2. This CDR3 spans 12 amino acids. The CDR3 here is CASLGQGDEQYF. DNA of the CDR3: TGTGCCAGCTTGGGACAGGGGGACGAGCAGTACTTC.

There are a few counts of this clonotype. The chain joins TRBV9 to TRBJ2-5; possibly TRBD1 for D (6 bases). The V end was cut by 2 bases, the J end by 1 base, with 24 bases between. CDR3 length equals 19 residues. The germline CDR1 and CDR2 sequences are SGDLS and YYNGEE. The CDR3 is CASSVWTGGTPRRQETQYF. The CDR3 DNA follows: TGTGCCAGCAGCGTTTGGACGGGTGGGACACCTCGCCGCCAAGAGACCCAGTACTTC.

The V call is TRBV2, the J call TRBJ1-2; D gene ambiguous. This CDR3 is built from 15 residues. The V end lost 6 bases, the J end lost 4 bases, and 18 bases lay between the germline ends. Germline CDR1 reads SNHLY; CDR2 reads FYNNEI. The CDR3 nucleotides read TGTGCCAGCAGCCAAACCTCCCAGGCTACCTATGGCTACACCTTC. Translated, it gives CASSQTSQATYGYTF.

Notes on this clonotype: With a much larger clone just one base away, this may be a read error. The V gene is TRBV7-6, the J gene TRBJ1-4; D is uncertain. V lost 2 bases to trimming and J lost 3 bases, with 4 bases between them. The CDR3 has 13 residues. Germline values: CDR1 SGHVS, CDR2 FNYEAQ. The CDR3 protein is CASSLFANEKLFF. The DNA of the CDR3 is TGTGCCAGCAGCTTATTCGCTAATGAAAAACTGTTTTTT.

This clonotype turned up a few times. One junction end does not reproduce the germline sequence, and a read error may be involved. This chain's CDR3 is CASSRDLDRRDYEQYF. The CDR3 bases are TGCGCCAGCAGCCGAGACCTGGACAGGCGAGACTACGAGCAGTACTTC. The rearrangement uses TRBV7-2 and TRBJ2-7, with 7 bases fitting TRBD1. The CDR3 sequence is 16 residues long. Germline loops: CDR1 SGHTA, CDR2 FQGNSA.

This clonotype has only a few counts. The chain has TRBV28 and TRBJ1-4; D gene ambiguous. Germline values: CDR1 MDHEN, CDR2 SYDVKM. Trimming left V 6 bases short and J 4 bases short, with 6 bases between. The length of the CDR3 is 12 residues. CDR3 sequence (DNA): TGTGCCAGCAGCCTAATTAATGAAAAACTGTTTTTT. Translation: CASSLINEKLFF.

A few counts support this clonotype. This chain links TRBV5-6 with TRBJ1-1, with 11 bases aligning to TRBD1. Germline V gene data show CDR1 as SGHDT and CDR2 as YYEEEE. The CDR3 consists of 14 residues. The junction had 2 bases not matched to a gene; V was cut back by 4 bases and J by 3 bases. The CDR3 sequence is CASSGTGGHTEAFF. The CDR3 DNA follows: TGTGCCAGCAGCGGGACAGGGGGACACACTGAAGCTTTCTTT.

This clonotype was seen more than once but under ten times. CDR3 nucleotide sequence: TGTGCCATCAGGCAGGGGGAGACCCAGTACTTC. It is translated as CAIRQGETQYF. This chain joins TRBV10-3 and TRBJ2-5, with D tentatively TRBD1 (6 bases). The CDR3 extends over 11 amino acids. V was shortened by 6 bases and J by 5 bases, with 7 bases between the two germline ends. Germline V gene lookup returns CDR1 ENHRY and CDR2 SYGVKD.